These 14 T cell receptor beta chains originate from one sample sequenced in a study of blood T cell repertoires in COVID-19. TCRdb's table, derived via immunoSEQ multiplex PCR, lists solely in-frame clones and lacks some. The data show about 180,000 clones, roughly 78% seen once. Sequenced: peripheral blood. These receptors all come from an older woman with COVID-19, enrolled during active disease.

The J gene is TRBJ1-4, the V gene TRBV5-1; 9 bases agree with TRBD1. This CDR3 has 14 amino acids. Germline CDR1 and CDR2: SGHRS and YFSETQ. Unmatched junction bases numbered 3, after V lost 2 bases and J lost 7 bases. This chain's CDR3 is CASSFRDRAEKLFF. CDR3 bases: TGCGCCAGCAGCTTCCGGGACAGGGCTGAAAAACTGTTTTTT.

The chain joins TRBV6-6 to TRBJ2-4; 9 bases fit TRBD1. Germline V gives CDR1 MNHNY, CDR2 SVGAGI (reference sequence). The CDR3 contains 14 residues. The junction had 9 bases not matched to a gene; V was cut back by 6 bases and J by 9 bases. CDR3 DNA: TGTGCCAGCAGCCCAGGACAGGGGTGGGGCATTCAGTACTTC. Protein: CASSPGQGWGIQYF.

The V call is TRBV28, the J call TRBJ2-7; 10 nucleotides align to TRBD1. Trimming removed 3 bases from V and 5 bases from J; junction bases left unmatched: 13. Germline lookup yields CDR1 MDHEN and CDR2 SYDVKM. The CDR3 spans 17 residues. As DNA, the CDR3 is TGTGCCAGCAGTTTTACGAGACCGGGACAGGGGAGCCACGAGCAGTACGTC. It is translated as CASSFTRPGQGSHEQYV.

This rearrangement joins TRBV5-1 to TRBJ1-2; D possibly corresponds to TRBD1 (5 bases). Germline loops: CDR1 SGHRS, CDR2 YFSETQ. The CDR3 consists of 15 residues. With 0 bases removed from V and 5 bases from J, the gap between germline ends came to 14 bases. The CDR3 protein is CASSLEPGRGYGYTF. CDR3 bases: TGCGCCAGCAGCTTGGAGCCAGGCCGGGGGTATGGCTACACCTTC.

The genes are TRBV5-1 and TRBJ2-7; 13 nucleotides agree with TRBD2. The J segment lost 7 bases and the V segment lost 4 bases, leaving 11 bases of the junction unmatched. The CDR3 runs to 16 residues. The germline V gene has CDR1 SGHRS and CDR2 YFSETQ. CDR3 sequence (DNA): TGCGCCAGCAGCCCTATCTTGGGACTAGCGGGAACGGAGCAGTACTTC. Encoded protein: CASSPILGLAGTEQYF.

Notes on this clone: Within the sample, other DNA sequences also encode this same CDR3. J is TRBJ2-1 and V is TRBV27; D call uncertain. The germline V and J ends were trimmed by 2 bases and 0 bases, with 8 bases remaining between them. CDR3 length: 15 residues. Germline-derived CDR1 and CDR2 are MNHEY and SMNVEV (reference sequence). The CDR3 coding sequence is TGTGCCAGCAGTTTAGTCCTTAGCTCCTACAATGAGCAGTTCTTC. Its protein product is CASSLVLSSYNEQFF.

This chain connects TRBV11-2 to TRBJ1-6; D remains ambiguous. Trimming stripped 1 base from V and 11 bases from J, with 9 bases between. The CDR3 is 13 amino acids. CDR1 is SGHAT and CDR2 is FQNNGV in the germline V gene. Written as DNA, the CDR3 is TGTGCCAGCAGCTTAGGGCTCCTCCCACCCCTCCACTTT. It yields the protein CASSLGLLPPLHF.

CDR3 amino acids: CASSFGGGQPQHF. For the CDR3, the DNA is TGTGCCAGCAGTTTCGGGGGGGGGCAGCCCCAGCATTTT. The chain recombines TRBV12-3 or TRBV12-4 with TRBJ1-5; tentative D call: TRBD1 (5 bases). This CDR3 spans 13 amino acids. The V end was cut by 3 bases, the J end by 7 bases, with 10 bases between.

The V call is TRBV3-1 (or the pseudogene TRBV3-2), the J call TRBJ2-7; TRBD2 matches 7 bases. With V trimmed by 4 bases and J by 3 bases, 18 bases remained unmatched. The CDR3 spans 18 residues. Germline V gene data show CDR1 as LGHDT and CDR2 as YNNKEL (reference sequence). CDR3 in amino acids: CASSPGRGRNILSYEQYF. The CDR3 coding sequence is TGTGCCAGCAGCCCTGGGAGGGGACGGAACATCCTAAGCTACGAGCAGTACTTC.

The chain employs TRBV6-5 and TRBJ2-2; TRBD1 is a possible D gene (6 bases). Trimming cost V 5 bases and J 6 bases, with 7 bases left between them. Germline V gene lookup returns CDR1 MNHEY and CDR2 SVGAGI. The CDR3 is 12 residues long. The CDR3 DNA reads TGTGCCAGCAGTCGGACAGCCGGGGAGCTGTTTTTT. It encodes CASSRTAGELFF.

J is TRBJ2-5 and V is TRBV4-1; 7 bases line up with TRBD2. The CDR3 length is 14 residues. Trimming at V came to 4 bases and at J to 5 bases, leaving 7 bases not matched to a gene. Germline V gene lookup returns CDR1 MGHRA and CDR2 YSYEKL. CDR3: CASSPPARGETQYF. CDR3 DNA sequence: TGCGCCAGCAGCCCCCCCGCGCGGGGGGAGACCCAGTACTTC.

The chain recombines TRBV5-6 with TRBJ2-7, with a weak D call TRBD1 (5 bases). The CDR3 runs 14 residues. CDR1 is SGHDT and CDR2 is YYEEEE in the germline V gene. Between the trimmed V and J ends, which lost 5 bases and 0 bases, there was a span of 12 bases. The chain's CDR3 is CASRKTGASYEQYV. CDR3 DNA: TGTGCCAGCAGAAAAACAGGAGCCTCCTACGAGCAGTACGTC.

The chain uses TRBV21-1 and TRBJ2-7; TRBD2 reflects the table's D call only, with no check against the DNA. TRBV21-1 has pseudogene status. This CDR3 region has 17 residues. As DNA, the CDR3 is TGTGCCAGCACAACCGGGCGTAGCGGGGGGAACCCCTACGAGCAGTACGTC. Its translation is CASTTGRSGGNPYEQYV.

V is TRBV5-1 and J is TRBJ2-3; 7 nucleotides agree with TRBD1. The ends lost 4 bases at V and 0 bases at J; junction bases unmatched: 5. CDR1 and CDR2 (germline): SGHRS, YFSETQ. The CDR3 is 15 residues long. The DNA of the CDR3 is TGCGCCAGCAGCACCGGGGACAGAAGCACAGATACGCAGTATTTT. Translated: CASSTGDRSTDTQYF.